This T cell receptor (beta chain) emerged from a study of response to subunit inactivated influenza vaccine. Whole-study results and caveats: The authors proposed limited new T cell recruitment per seasonal influenza vaccination.

CDR1 DFQATT and CDR2 SNEGSKA come from the germline V gene (reference sequence). V was trimmed by 0 bases and J by 8 bases, leaving 22 bases between them. This CDR3 is 16 amino acids long. This clonotype was seen more than once but under ten times. Its antigen is not identified. TCRdb recomputed calls from the RT-PCR reads with MiXCR, one row per CDR3 protein. The sample holds hundreds of thousands of distinct CDR3 sequences, around 16% seen once. This chain connects TRBV20-1 to TRBJ1-2, with D unclear. The clonotype comes from a man aged 50-59 years who received an inactivated influenza vaccine. Sequences were derived from PBMCs from blood, sampled roughly 12 days after vaccination. CDR3 region: CSAREGSGLGFGGYTF. The CDR3 nucleotides are TGCAGTGCTAGAGAAGGCTCAGGTTTGGGATTTGGCGGCTACACCTTC.